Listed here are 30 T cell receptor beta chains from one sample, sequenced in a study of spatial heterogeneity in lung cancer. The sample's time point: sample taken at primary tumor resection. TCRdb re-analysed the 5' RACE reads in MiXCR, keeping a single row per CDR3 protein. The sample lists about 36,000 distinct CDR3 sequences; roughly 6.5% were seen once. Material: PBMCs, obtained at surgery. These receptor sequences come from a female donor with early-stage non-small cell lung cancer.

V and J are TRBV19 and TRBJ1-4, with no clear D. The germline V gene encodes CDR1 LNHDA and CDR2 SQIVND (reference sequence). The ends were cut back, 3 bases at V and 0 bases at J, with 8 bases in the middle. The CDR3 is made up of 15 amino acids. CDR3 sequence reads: CASSIGVSTNEKLFF. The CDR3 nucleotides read TGTGCCAGTAGTATCGGAGTTTCAACTAATGAAAAACTGTTTTTT.

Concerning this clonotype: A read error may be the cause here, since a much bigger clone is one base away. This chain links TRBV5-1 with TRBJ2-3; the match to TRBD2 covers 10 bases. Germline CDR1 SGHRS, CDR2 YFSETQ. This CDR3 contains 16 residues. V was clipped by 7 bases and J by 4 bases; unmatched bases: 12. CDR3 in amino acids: CASRLQRGGISDTQYF. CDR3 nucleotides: TGCGCCAGCCGCCTCCAGCGGGGGGGAATTTCAGATACGCAGTATTTT.

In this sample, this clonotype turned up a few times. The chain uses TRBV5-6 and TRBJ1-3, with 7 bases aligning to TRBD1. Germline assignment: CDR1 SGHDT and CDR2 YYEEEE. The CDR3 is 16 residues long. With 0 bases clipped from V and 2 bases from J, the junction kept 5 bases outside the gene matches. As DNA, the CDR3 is TGTGCCAGCAGCTTGGGGACTACAGGGGCTGGAAACACCATATATTTT. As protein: CASSLGTTGAGNTIYF. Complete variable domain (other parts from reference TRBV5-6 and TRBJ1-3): DAGVTQSPTHLIKTRGQQVTLRCSPKSGHDTVSWYQQALGQGPQFIFQYYEEEERQRGNFPDRFSGHQFPNYSSELNVNALLLGDSALYLCASSLGTTGAGNTIYFGEGSWLTVV.

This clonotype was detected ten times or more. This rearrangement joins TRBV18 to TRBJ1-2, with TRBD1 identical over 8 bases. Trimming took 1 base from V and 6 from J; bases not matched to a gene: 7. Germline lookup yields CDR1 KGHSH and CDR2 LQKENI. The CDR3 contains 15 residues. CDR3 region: CASSPRQGPPDGYTF. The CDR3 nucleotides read TGTGCCAGCTCACCACGACAGGGGCCACCGGATGGCTACACCTTC.

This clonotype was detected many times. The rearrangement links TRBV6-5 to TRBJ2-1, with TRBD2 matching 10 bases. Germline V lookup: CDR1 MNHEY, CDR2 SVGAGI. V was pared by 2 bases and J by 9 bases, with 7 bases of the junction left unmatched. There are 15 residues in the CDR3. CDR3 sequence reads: CASSYDLAGVGEQFF. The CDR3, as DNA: TGTGCCAGCAGTTACGACCTAGCGGGAGTTGGTGAGCAGTTCTTC.

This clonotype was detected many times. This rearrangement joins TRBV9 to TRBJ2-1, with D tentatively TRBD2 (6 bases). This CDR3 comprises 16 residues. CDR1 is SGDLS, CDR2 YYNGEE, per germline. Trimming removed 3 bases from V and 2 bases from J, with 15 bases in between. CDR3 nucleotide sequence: TGTGCCAGCAGCGCTTCCGGGACTTGGCCCTACAATGAGCAGTTCTTC. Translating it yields CASSASGTWPYNEQFF.

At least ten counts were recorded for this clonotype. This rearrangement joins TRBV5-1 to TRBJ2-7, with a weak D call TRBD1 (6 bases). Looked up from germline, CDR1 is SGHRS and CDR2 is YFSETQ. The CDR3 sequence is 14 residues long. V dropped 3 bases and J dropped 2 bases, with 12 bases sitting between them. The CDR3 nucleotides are TGCGCCAGCAGCTCGCAGGGGATAGCCTACGAGCAGTACTTC. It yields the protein CASSSQGIAYEQYF.

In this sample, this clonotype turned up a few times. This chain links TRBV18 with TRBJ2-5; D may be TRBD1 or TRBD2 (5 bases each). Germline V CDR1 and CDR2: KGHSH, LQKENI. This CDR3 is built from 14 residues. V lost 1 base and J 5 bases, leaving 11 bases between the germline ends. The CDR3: CASSPLTREETQYF. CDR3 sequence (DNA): TGTGCCAGCTCACCACTGACCAGGGAGGAGACCCAGTACTTC.

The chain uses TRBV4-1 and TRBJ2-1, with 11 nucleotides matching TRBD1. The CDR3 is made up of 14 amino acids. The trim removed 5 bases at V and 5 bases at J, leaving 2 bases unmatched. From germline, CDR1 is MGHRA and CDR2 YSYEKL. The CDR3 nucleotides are TGCGCCAGCAGCACGGGACAGGGGGACAATGAGCAGTTCTTC. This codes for CASSTGQGDNEQFF.

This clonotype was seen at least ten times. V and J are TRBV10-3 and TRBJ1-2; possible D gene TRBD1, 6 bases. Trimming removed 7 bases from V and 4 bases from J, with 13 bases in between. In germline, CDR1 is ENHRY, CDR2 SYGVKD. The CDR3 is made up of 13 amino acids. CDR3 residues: CAIKGGQFYGYTF. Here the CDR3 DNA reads TGTGCCATCAAAGGAGGACAGTTCTATGGCTACACCTTC.

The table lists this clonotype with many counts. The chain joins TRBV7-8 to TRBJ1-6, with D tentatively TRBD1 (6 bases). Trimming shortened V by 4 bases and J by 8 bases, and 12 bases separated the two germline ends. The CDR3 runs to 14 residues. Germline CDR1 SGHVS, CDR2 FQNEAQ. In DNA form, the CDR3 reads TGTGCCAGCAGCTGGGGGGGCGGAGATTCACCCCTCCACTTT. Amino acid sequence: CASSWGGGDSPLHF. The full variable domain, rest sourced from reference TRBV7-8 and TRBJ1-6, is GAGVSQSPRYKVAKRGQDVALRCDPISGHVSLFWYQQALGQGPEFLTYFQNEAQLDKSGLPSDRFFAERPEGSVSTLKIQRTQQEDSAVYLCASSWGGGDSPLHFGNGTRLTVT.

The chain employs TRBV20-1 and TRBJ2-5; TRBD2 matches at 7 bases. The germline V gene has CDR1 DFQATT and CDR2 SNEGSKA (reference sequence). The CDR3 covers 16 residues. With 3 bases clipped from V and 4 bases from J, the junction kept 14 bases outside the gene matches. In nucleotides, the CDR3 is TGCAGTGCTAGGGCCCCCGGAGGGGCGGGAGTAGAGACCCAGTACTTC. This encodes CSARAPGGAGVETQYF.

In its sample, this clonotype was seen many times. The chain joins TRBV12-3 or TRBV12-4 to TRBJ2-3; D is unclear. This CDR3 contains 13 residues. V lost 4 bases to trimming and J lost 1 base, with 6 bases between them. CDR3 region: CASSSRGTDTQYF. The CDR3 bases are TGTGCCAGCAGTTCTCGCGGCACAGATACGCAGTATTTT.

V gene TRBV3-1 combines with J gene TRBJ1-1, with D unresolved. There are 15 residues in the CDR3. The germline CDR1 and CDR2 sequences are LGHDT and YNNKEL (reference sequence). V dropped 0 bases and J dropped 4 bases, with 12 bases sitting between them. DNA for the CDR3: TGTGCCAGCAGCCAAGATCCTAATCCGGGCACTGAAGCTTTCTTT. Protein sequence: CASSQDPNPGTEAFF.

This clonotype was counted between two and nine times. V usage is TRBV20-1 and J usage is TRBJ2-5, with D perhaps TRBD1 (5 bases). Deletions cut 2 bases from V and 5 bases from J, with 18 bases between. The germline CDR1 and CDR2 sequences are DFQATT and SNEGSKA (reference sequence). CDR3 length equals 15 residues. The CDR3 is CSARSVETAAETQYF. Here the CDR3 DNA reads TGCAGTGCTAGATCCGTAGAGACAGCCGCCGAGACCCAGTACTTC.

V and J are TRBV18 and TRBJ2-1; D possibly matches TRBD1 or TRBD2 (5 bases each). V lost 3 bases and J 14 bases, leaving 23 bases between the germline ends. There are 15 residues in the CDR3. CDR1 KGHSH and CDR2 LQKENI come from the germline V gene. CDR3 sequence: CASSPQSGGRTSKFF. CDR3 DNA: TGTGCCAGCTCACCCCAGAGCGGAGGAAGGACATCGAAGTTCTTC.

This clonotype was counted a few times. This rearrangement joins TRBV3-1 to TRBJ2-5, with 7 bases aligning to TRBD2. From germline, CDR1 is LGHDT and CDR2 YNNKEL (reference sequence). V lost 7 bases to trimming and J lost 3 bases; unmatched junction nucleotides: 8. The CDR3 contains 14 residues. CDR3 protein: CASKLGGREETQYF. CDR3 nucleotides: TGTGCCAGCAAACTAGGCGGGAGAGAAGAGACCCAGTACTTC.

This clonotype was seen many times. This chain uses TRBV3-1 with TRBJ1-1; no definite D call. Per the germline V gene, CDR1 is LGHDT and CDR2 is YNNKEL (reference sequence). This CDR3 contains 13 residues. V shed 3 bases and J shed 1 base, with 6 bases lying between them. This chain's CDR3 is CASSQMGNTEAFF. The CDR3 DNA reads TGTGCCAGCAGCCAGATGGGGAACACTGAAGCTTTCTTT.

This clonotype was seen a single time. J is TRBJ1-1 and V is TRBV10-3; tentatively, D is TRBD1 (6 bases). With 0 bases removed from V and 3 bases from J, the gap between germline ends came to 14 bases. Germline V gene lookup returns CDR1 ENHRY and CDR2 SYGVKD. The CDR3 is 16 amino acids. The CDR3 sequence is CAISESGQGPDTEAFF. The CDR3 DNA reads TGTGCCATCAGTGAGTCGGGGCAGGGGCCTGACACTGAAGCTTTCTTT.

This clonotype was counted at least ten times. The CDR3 coding sequence is TGTGCCAGCAGCGCCAGACCGAAGTTGCGAGATGGCTACACCTTC. This translates into CASSARPKLRDGYTF. The chain employs TRBV9 and TRBJ1-2; no firm D call. The CDR3 is made up of 15 amino acids. The V gene's germline CDR1 is SGDLS and CDR2 YYNGEE. V lost 3 bases and J lost 6, with 18 bases in between.

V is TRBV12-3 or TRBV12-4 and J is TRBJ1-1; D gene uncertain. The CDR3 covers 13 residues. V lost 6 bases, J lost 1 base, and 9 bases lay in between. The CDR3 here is CASSLQRNTEAFF. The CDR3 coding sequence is TGTGCCAGCAGCTTACAAAGGAACACTGAAGCTTTCTTT.

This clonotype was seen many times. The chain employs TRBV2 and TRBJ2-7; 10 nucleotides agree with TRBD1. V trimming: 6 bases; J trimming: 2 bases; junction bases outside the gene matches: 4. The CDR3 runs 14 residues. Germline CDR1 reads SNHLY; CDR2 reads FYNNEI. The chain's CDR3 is CASRWDRGTYEQYF. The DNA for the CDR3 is TGTGCCAGCAGGTGGGACAGGGGCACCTACGAGCAGTACTTC.

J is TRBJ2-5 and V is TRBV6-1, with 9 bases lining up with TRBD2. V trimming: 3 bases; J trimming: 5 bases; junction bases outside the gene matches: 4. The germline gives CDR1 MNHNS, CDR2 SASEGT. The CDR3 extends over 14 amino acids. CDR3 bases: TGTGCCAGCAGTGACCGCGGGGGGGACGAGACCCAGTACTTC. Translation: CASSDRGGDETQYF.

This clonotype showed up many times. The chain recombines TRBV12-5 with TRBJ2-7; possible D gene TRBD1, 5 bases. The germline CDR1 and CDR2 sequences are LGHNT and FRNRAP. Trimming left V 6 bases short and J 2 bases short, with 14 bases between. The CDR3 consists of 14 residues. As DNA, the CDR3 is TGTGCTAGTGGGCGAGACAGACCCCCCTACGAGCAGTACTTC. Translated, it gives CASGRDRPPYEQYF.

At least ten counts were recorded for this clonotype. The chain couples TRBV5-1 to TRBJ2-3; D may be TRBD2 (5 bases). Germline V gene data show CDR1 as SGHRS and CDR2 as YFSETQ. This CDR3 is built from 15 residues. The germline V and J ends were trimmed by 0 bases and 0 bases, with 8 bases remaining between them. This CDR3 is CASSLAAVSTDTQYF. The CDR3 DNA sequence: TGCGCCAGCAGCTTGGCAGCGGTGAGCACAGATACGCAGTATTTT.

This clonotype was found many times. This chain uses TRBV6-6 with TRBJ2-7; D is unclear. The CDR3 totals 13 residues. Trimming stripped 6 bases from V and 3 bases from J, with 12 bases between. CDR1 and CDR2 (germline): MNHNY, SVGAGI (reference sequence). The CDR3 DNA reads TGTGCCAGCAGGAATTATATGGGCTACGAGCAGTACTTC. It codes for CASRNYMGYEQYF.

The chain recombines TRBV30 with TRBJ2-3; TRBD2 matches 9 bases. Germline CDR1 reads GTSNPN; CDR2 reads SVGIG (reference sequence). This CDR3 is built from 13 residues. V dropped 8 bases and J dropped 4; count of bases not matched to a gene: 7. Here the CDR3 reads CATAGGTSDTQYF. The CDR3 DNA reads TGTGCCACCGCGGGAGGGACTTCAGATACGCAGTATTTT. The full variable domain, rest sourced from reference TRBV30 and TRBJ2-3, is SQTIHQWPATLVQPVGSPLSLECTVEGTSNPNLYWYRQAAGRGLQLLFYSVGIGQISSEVPQNLSASRPQDRQFILSSKKLLLSDSGFYLCATAGGTSDTQYFGPGTRLTVL.

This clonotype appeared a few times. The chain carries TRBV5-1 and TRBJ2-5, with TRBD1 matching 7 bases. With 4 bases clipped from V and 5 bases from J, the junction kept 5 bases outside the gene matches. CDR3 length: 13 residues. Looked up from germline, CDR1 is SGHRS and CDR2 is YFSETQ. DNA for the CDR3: TGCGCCAGCAGCGAACAGGGGCTGGAGACCCAGTACTTC. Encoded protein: CASSEQGLETQYF.

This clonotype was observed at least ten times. CDR3 sequence (DNA): TGTGCCAGCAGCTCCGGACGAGACAATGAGCAGTTCTTC. Encoded protein: CASSSGRDNEQFF. The V call is TRBV7-2, the J call TRBJ2-1; no clear D. Germline CDR1 is SGHTA and CDR2 is FQGNSA. The CDR3 contains 13 residues. Trimming pared 4 bases from V and 5 bases from J, leaving 9 bases between.

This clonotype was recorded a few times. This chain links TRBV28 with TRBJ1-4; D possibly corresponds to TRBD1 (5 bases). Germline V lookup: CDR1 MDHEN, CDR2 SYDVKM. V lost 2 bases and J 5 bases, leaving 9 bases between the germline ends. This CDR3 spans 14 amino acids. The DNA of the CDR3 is TGTGCCAGCAGTTTACGGGGCCGAAATGAAAAACTGTTTTTT. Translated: CASSLRGRNEKLFF.